What follows is one T cell receptor beta chain and its context. Per the germline V gene, CDR1 is SGHVS and CDR2 is FNYEAQ. The length of the CDR3 is 13 residues. J was trimmed by 6 bases and V by 3 bases; bases with no gene match: 4. Assay: immunoSEQ multiplex PCR; the TCRdb copy retains only in-frame clones and omits some. The sample shows around 60,000 clones, around 82% of them seen only once. This entry is derived from a study of blood T cell repertoires in COVID-19. The sequenced material came from peripheral blood. The TCR was taken from an elderly man with active or convalescent COVID-19. The chain recombines TRBV7-6 with TRBJ2-7, with 8 bases lining up with TRBD1. CDR3 loop: CASSFDRGSEQYF. The CDR3 DNA reads as TGTGCCAGCAGCTTTGACAGGGGATCCGAGCAGTACTTC.